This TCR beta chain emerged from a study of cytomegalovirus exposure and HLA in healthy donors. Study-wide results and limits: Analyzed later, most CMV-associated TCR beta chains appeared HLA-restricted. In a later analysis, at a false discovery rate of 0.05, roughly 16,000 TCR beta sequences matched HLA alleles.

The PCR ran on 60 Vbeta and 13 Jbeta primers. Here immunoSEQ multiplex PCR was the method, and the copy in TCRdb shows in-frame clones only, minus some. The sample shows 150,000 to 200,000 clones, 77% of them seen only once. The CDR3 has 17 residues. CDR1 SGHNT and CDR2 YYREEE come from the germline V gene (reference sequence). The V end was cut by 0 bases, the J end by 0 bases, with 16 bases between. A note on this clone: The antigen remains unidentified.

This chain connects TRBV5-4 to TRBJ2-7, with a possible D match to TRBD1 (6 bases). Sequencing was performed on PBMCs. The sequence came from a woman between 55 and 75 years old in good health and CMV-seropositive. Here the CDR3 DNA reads TGTGCCAGCAGCTTGGGTTCCGGGACAATGTTCTCCTACGAGCAGTACTTC. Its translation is CASSLGSGTMFSYEQYF.